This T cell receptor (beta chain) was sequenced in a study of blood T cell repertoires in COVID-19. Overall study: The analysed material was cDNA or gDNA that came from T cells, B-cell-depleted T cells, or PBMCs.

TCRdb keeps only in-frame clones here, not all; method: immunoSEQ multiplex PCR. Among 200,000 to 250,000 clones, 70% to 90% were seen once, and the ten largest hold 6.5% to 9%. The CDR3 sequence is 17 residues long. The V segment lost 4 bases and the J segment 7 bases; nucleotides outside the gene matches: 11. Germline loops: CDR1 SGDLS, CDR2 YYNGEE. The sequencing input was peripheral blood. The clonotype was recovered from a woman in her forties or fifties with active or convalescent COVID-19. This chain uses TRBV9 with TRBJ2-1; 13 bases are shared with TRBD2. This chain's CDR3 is CASSPRLAGGPVNEQFF. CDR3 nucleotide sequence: TGTGCCAGCAGCCCCAGACTAGCGGGAGGCCCCGTGAATGAGCAGTTCTTC.